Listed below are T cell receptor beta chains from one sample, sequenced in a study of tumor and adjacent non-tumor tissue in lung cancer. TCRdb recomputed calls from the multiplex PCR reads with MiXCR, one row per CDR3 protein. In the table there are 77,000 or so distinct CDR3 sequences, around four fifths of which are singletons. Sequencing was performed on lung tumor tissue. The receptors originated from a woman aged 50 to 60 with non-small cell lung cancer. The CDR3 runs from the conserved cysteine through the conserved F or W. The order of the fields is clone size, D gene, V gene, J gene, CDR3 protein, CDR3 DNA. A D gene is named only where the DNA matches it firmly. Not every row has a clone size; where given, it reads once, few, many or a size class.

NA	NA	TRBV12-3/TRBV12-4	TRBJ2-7	CASSIPGGGQYF	TGCGCCAGCAGCATACCCGGTGGCGGGCAGTACTTC
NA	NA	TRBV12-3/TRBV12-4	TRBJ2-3	CVNSIGTPDTQYF	TGTGTCAACAGCATCGGGACTCCAGATACGCAGTATTTT
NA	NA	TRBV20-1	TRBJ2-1	CSDSGRPLGYNEQFF	TGCAGTGATAGTGGTCGCCCTTTGGGATACAATGAGCAGTTCTTC
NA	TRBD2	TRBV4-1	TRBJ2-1	CAGSHPGLAGGPRYNEQFF	TGCGCCGGTAGCCATCCGGGACTAGCGGGAGGGCCAAGATACAATGAGCAGTTCTTC
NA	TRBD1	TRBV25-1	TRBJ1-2	CASSNGTGGMIYGYTF	TGTGCCAGCAGTAACGGGACAGGGGGAATGATCTATGGCTACACCTTC
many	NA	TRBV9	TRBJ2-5	CASSPVGGGETQYF	TGTGCCAGCAGCCCCGTCGGGGGCGGAGAGACCCAGTACTTC
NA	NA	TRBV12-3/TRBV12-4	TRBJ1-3	CASTKDKGAVNTIYF	TGTGCCAGCACCAAGGACAAGGGTGCTGTAAACACCATATATTTT
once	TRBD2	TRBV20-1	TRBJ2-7	CCARAGLLSYEQYF	TGCTGTGCTAGAGCGGGACTCCTCTCCTACGAGCAGTACTTC
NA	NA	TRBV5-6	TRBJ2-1	CASSLEGPPYNELFF	TGTGCCAGCAGCTTGGAGGGGCCCCCCTACAATGAGCTGTTCTTC
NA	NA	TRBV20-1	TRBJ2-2	CSAKDSTGELFF	TGCAGTGCTAAAGATAGCACCGGGGAGCTGTTTTTT
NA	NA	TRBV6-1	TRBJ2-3	CASSETLAGGRDTNYF	TGTGCCAGTAGTGAGACCTTAGCTGGAGGGCGCGATACGAACTATTTT
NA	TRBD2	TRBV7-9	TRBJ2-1	CTSSPRRTSGLYDEQFF	TGTACCAGCAGCCCAAGGCGGACTAGCGGCCTTTACGATGAGCAGTTCTTC
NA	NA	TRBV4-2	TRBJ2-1	CASSRGLLEYNNEQFF	TGTGCCAGCAGCCGAGGTTTATTGGAGTACAACAATGAGCAGTTCTTC
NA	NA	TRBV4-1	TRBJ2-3	CASSQDGLLSTDTQYF	TGCGCCAGCAGCCAAGATGGGCTACTTAGCACAGATACGCAGTATTTT